This TCR beta chain was identified during a study of neurological immune-mediated disorders. Germline-derived CDR1 and CDR2 are SGHRS and YFSETQ. Trimming at V came to 0 bases and at J to 3 bases, leaving 2 bases not matched to a gene. CDR3 length: 15 amino acids. This clonotype was seen ten or more times. The time point: longitudinal time-point 2. TCRdb used MiXCR to reprocess the 5' RACE reads, holding one entry per CDR3 protein. The data hold about 90,000 distinct CDR3 sequences, with roughly 13% observed a single time. The chain is built from TRBV5-1 and TRBJ1-2; TRBD1 agrees at 10 bases. The source is a female donor with HTLV-1-associated myelopathy (HAM/TSP). The sample consisted of PBMCs. This CDR3 is CASSLAGQGDYGYTF. CDR3 DNA sequence: TGCGCCAGCAGCTTGGCCGGACAGGGGGACTATGGCTACACCTTC.